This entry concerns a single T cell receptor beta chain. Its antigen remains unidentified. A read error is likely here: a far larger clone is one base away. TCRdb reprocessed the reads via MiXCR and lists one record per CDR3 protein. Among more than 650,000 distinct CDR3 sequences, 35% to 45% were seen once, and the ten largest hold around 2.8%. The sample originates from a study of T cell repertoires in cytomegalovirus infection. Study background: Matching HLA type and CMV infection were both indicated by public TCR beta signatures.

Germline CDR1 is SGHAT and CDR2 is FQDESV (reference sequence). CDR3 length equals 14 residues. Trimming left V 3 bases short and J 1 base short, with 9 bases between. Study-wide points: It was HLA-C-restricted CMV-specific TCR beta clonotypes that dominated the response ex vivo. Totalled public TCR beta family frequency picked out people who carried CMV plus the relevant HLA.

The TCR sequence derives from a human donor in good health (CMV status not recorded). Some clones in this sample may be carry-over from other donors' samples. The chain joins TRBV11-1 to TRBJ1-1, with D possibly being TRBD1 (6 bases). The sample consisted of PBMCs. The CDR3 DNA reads TGTGCCAGCAGCTTTGGGACAAGGAACACTGAAGCTTTCTTT. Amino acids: CASSFGTRNTEAFF.